One and the same sample provided the 2 T cell receptor beta chains below, sequenced in a study of T-cell memory formation after mild COVID-19. Each CDR3 protein gets one entry after TCRdb re-called the 5' RACE reads with MiXCR. The data contain just over 400,000 distinct CDR3 sequences, more than 20% of them singletons. The sequencing sample was made of PBMCs or a T cell subset sorted from them (not recorded which). The receptors come from an adult woman who had mild COVID-19 (a few samples of this study predate the infection). Cell type and time point are not known.

This clonotype was seen ten or more times. The chain employs TRBV3-1 and TRBJ1-2; 9 nucleotides agree with TRBD1. The CDR3 sequence is 15 residues long. The germline V gene encodes CDR1 LGHDT and CDR2 YNNKEL (reference sequence). V dropped 0 bases and J dropped 8; count of bases not matched to a gene: 7. DNA for the CDR3: TGTGCCAGCAGCCAAGACCCGGGACAGGGAAGAGGCTACACCTTC. Its protein is CASSQDPGQGRGYTF.

The chain couples TRBV20-1 to TRBJ2-1, with 8 positions matching TRBD2. This CDR3 contains 13 residues. In germline, CDR1 is DFQATT, CDR2 SNEGSKA (reference sequence). Unmatched junction bases numbered 5, after V lost 7 bases and J lost 3 bases. CDR3 coding DNA: TGCAGTGTCCGGGAGGGCCTCTACAATGAGCAGTTCTTC. Protein product: CSVREGLYNEQFF.